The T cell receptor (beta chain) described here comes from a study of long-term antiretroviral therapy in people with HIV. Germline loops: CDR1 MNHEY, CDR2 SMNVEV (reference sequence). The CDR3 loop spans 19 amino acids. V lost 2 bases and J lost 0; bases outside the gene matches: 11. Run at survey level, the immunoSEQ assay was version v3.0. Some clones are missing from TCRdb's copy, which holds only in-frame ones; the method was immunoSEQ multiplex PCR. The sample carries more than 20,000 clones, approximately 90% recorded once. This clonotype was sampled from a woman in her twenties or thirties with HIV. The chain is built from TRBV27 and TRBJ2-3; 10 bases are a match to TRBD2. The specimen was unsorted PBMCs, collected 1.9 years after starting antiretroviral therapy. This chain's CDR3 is CASSLGLAGARPSTDTQYF. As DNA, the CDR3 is TGTGCCAGCAGTTTAGGGCTAGCGGGGGCCCGCCCCAGCACAGATACGCAGTATTTT.